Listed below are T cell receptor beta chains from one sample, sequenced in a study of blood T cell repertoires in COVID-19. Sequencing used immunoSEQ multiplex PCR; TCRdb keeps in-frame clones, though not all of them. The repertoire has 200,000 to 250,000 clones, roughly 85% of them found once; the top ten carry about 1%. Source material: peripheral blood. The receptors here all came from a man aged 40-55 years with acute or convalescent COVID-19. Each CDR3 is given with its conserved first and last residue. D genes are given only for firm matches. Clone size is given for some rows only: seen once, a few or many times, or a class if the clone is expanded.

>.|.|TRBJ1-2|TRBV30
CACTIGVGGYTF
TGTGCCTGTACGATCGGGGTGGGTGGCTACACCTTC
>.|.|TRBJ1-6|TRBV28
CASSSLAGRAAYNSPLHF
TGTGCCAGCAGTTCCCTAGCGGGCAGGGCGGCTTATAATTCACCCCTCCACTTT
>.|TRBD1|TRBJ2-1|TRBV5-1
CASSSQGLGSYNEQFF
TGCGCCAGCAGCTCACAGGGGCTTGGGTCCTACAATGAGCAGTTCTTC
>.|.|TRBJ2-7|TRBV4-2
CASSQSTAYEQYF
TGTGCCAGCAGCCAATCGACAGCCTACGAGCAGTACTTC
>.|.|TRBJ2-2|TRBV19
CASSIRGYTSTGELFF
TGTGCCAGTAGTATAAGAGGGTATACGAGCACCGGGGAGCTGTTTTTT
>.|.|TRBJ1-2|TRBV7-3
CASSLDSSLGYTF
TGTGCCAGCAGCTTAGACAGTTCCTTAGGCTACACCTTC
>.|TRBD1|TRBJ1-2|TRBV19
CASSTTGGNYGYTF
TGTGCCAGTAGTACGACAGGGGGGAACTATGGCTACACCTTC
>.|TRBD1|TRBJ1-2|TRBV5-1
CASSTRQGNLNYGYTF
TGCGCCAGCAGCACCCGACAGGGTAACCTCAACTATGGCTACACCTTC
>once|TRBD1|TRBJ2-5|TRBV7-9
CASSITGGGGGTQYF
TGTGCCAGCAGCATCACAGGGGGCGGAGGAGGGACCCAGTACTTC
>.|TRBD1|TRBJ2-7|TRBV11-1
CASSWTGPPYEQYF
TGTGCCAGCAGCTGGACAGGCCCCCCCTACGAGCAGTACTTC
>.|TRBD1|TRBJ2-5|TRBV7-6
CASSPTGIQETQYF
TGTGCCAGCAGTCCGACAGGGATCCAAGAGACCCAGTACTTC
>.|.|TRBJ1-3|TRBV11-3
CASSPAYESSGNTIYF
TGTGCCAGCAGCCCAGCGTACGAGAGCTCTGGAAACACCATATATTTT
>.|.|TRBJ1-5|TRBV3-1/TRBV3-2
CASSQGIPGANQPQHF
TGTGCCAGCAGCCAGGGCATACCAGGGGCGAATCAGCCCCAGCATTTT
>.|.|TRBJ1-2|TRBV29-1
CSVEGGEGVYGYTF
TGCAGCGTTGAAGGGGGGGAAGGGGTCTATGGCTACACCTTC
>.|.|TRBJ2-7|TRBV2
CASGATGRPYEQYF
TGTGCCAGTGGGGCGACGGGCAGACCCTACGAGCAGTACTTC
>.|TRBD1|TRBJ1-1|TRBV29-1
CSVGQGDTEAFF
TGCAGCGTGGGACAGGGAGACACTGAAGCTTTCTTT
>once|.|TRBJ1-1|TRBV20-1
CSARDLAEAFF
TGCAGTGCTAGAGATCTAGCTGAAGCTTTCTTT
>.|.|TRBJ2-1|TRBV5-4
CASIPRGSYSDEQFF
TGTGCCAGCATACCCAGGGGCAGCTATTCCGATGAGCAGTTCTTC
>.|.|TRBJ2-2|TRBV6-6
CASTLSGEGELFF
TGTGCCAGCACCTTGTCCGGGGAGGGGGAGCTGTTTTTT
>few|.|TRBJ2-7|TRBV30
CAWSAGLGSNEQYF
TGTGCCTGGAGTGCTGGACTGGGGAGTAACGAGCAGTACTTC
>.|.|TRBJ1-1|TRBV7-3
CASSTRRGTEAFF
TGTGCCAGCAGCACACGGAGGGGCACTGAAGCTTTCTTT
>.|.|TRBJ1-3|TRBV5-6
CASSLARDRTSGNTIYF
TGTGCCAGCAGCTTGGCTCGAGACAGGACCTCTGGAAACACCATATATTTT
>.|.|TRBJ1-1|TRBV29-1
CSVAAGFTEAFF
TGCAGCGTGGCGGCAGGGTTCACTGAAGCTTTCTTT
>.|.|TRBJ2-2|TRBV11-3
CASSLAGGGTGELFF
TGTGCCAGCAGCTTAGCCGGGGGAGGAACCGGGGAGCTGTTTTTT
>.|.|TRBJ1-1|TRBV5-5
CASSYYLGPNTEAFF
TGTGCCAGCAGCTACTATCTGGGGCCGAACACTGAAGCTTTCTTT